This passage covers 20 T cell receptor beta chains from one sample sequenced in a study of CD8 T cells in Susac syndrome. Random-hexamer reverse transcription was applied to roughly 0.5 to 1 ug RNA. A single record per CDR3 protein comes from TCRdb applying MiXCR to the immunoSEQ multiplex PCR reads. The data show around 71,000 distinct CDR3 sequences, roughly 93% seen once. The source material was CD4+ T cells from PBMCs. The source is a human donor with Susac syndrome.

The chain employs TRBV7-9 and TRBJ2-5; a possible D gene is TRBD2 (7 bases). The CDR3 contains 16 residues. The V gene's germline CDR1 is SEHNR and CDR2 FQNEAQ (reference sequence). V was pared by 2 bases and J by 2 bases, with 15 bases between. CDR3 in amino acids: CASSLRGAPLQETQYF. The CDR3 DNA is TGTGCCAGCAGCTTACGGGGGGCCCCCCTTCAAGAGACCCAGTACTTC.

The rearrangement uses TRBV20-1 and TRBJ2-1; TRBD2 is a possible D gene (6 bases). The CDR3 sequence is 20 residues long. CDR1 and CDR2 from the germline V gene are DFQATT and SNEGSKA (reference sequence). The germline V and J ends were trimmed by 4 bases and 1 base, with 29 bases remaining between them. The CDR3 protein is CSAKSGFIVWDRGSYNEQFF. The CDR3 DNA reads as TGCAGTGCTAAGTCTGGTTTTATCGTGTGGGATCGGGGGTCCTACAATGAGCAGTTCTTC.

The rearrangement links TRBV5-1 to TRBJ2-3; 15 bases fit TRBD2. The CDR3 is 17 residues long. The junction had 8 bases not matched to a gene; V was cut back by 4 bases and J by 5 bases. The germline CDR1 and CDR2 sequences are SGHRS and YFSETQ. CDR3 DNA: TGCGCCAGCAGCACGGGACTAGCGGGGGGCATGAGAGATACGCAGTATTTT. Protein: CASSTGLAGGMRDTQYF.

The rearrangement joins TRBV7-2 to TRBJ2-5; 15 bases align to TRBD2. V shed 0 bases and J 10 bases; nucleotides not matched to a gene: 6. The CDR3 has 16 amino acids. CDR1 is SGHTA, CDR2 FQGNSA, per germline. DNA of the CDR3: TGTGCCAGCAGCTTAGCGCTCCGGACTAGCGGGGGGGGCCAGTACTTC. It codes for CASSLALRTSGGGQYF.

This clonotype came up once. V is TRBV5-1 and J is TRBJ2-7, with TRBD1 identical over 8 bases. CDR3 length: 14 residues. V lost 4 bases and J lost 6; bases outside the gene matches: 9. The germline V gene encodes CDR1 SGHRS and CDR2 YFSETQ. The CDR3 reads CASSAPTGGGEQYF. DNA of the CDR3: TGCGCCAGCAGCGCACCAACAGGGGGTGGCGAGCAGTACTTC.

CDR3 DNA sequence: TGCGCCAGCAGCTTCCGGGCCCAAAGGAACTTTGACACTGAAGCTTTCTTT. Its translation: CASSFRAQRNFDTEAFF. The rearrangement links TRBV5-1 to TRBJ1-1; no clear D gene. The CDR3 extends over 17 amino acids. Trimming left V 2 bases short and J 3 bases short, with 20 bases between. CDR1 is SGHRS, CDR2 YFSETQ, per germline.

The chain carries TRBV20-1 and TRBJ1-4; D is undetermined. The CDR3 covers 14 residues. Trimming pared 1 base from V and 5 bases from J, leaving 11 bases between. CDR1 and CDR2 from the germline V gene are DFQATT and SNEGSKA (reference sequence). In DNA, the CDR3 is TGCAGTGCTAGAGGCTCACAGCTAAATGAAAAACTGTTTTTT. Translated: CSARGSQLNEKLFF.

This chain joins TRBV4-3 and TRBJ2-1; TRBD2 matches at 12 bases. Trimming at V came to 2 bases and at J to 2 bases, leaving 4 bases not matched to a gene. The CDR3 runs 17 residues. Germline V gene data show CDR1 as LGHNA and CDR2 as YSLEER. The CDR3 sequence: CASSQTGLAGTYNEQFF. DNA for the CDR3: TGCGCCAGCAGCCAAACAGGACTAGCGGGGACCTACAATGAGCAGTTCTTC.

The gene calls are TRBV14 and TRBJ2-7; D uncertain. CDR3 length equals 15 residues. Germline CDR1 and CDR2: SGHDN and FVKESK. V lost 3 bases and J 2 bases, leaving 14 bases between the germline ends. The CDR3 here is CASSHTARTPYEQYF. CDR3 nucleotides: TGTGCCAGCAGCCACACAGCGCGTACGCCCTACGAGCAGTACTTC.

This chain joins TRBV6-4 and TRBJ2-1; tentative D call: TRBD1 (5 bases). The CDR3 contains 15 residues. Germline V lookup: CDR1 MRHNA, CDR2 SNTAGT. Trimming removed 6 bases from V and 10 bases from J, with 22 bases in between. CDR3 sequence (DNA): TGTGCCAGCAGCCAGAGAGACCCCCCTCCAGGGGAGCAGTTCTTC. Translating it yields CASSQRDPPPGEQFF.

The CDR3 nucleotides are TGTGCCAGCAGACGGACTAGCGGGAGCTACAATGAGCAGTTCTTC. It is translated as CASRRTSGSYNEQFF. The chain is built from TRBV6-2 or TRBV6-3 and TRBJ2-1; 13 positions agree with TRBD2. CDR3 length: 15 amino acids. The J segment lost 3 bases and the V segment lost 6 bases, leaving 2 bases of the junction unmatched. Germline CDR1 MNHEY, CDR2 SVGEGT.

The CDR3 coding sequence is TGTGCCAGCAGTTTATCCATGAAGGATACGCAGTATTTT. As protein: CASSLSMKDTQYF. V usage is TRBV27 and J usage is TRBJ2-3; D is unresolved. Germline assignment: CDR1 MNHEY and CDR2 SMNVEV (reference sequence). The CDR3 runs to 13 residues. V shed 0 bases and J shed 6 bases, with 7 bases lying between them.

The chain links TRBV28 to TRBJ1-4; D gene ambiguous. V dropped 4 bases and J dropped 7 bases, with 19 bases sitting between them. Germline V CDR1 and CDR2: MDHEN, SYDVKM. The CDR3 length is 16 residues. The CDR3 loop reads CASSSPPRPYGEKLFF. The CDR3 nucleotides are TGTGCCAGCAGTTCCCCTCCCCGACCCTACGGTGAAAAACTGTTTTTT. The whole variable domain, remainder taken from reference TRBV28 and TRBJ1-4, is DVKVTQSSRYLVKRTGEKVFLECVQDMDHENMFWYRQDPGLGLRLIYFSYDVKMKEKGDIPEGYSVSREKKERFSLILESASTNQTSMYLCASSSPPRPYGEKLFFGSGTQLSVL.

The CDR3 here is CSAGGPDSSTDTQYF. The CDR3 DNA follows: TGCAGTGCTGGAGGGCCCGATTCTAGCACAGATACGCAGTATTTT. The rearrangement links TRBV20-1 to TRBJ2-3, with D tentatively TRBD2 (6 bases). The CDR3 loop spans 15 amino acids. V dropped 5 bases and J dropped 0 bases, with 15 bases sitting between them. Germline V gives CDR1 DFQATT, CDR2 SNEGSKA (reference sequence).

This chain connects TRBV6-1 to TRBJ2-7, with D possibly matching TRBD1 (5 bases). Germline values: CDR1 MNHNS, CDR2 SASEGT. This CDR3 has 13 amino acids. Trimming stripped 5 bases from V and 6 bases from J, with 14 bases between. Here the CDR3 DNA reads TGTGCCAGCAGTTCTAAAGGGGTGCGCGAGCAGTACTTC. This translates into CASSSKGVREQYF.

V and J are TRBV10-3 and TRBJ2-5; a weak D match, TRBD2 (7 bases). This CDR3 spans 15 amino acids. Germline values: CDR1 ENHRY, CDR2 SYGVKD. With 3 bases removed from V and 5 bases from J, the gap between germline ends came to 16 bases. The chain's CDR3 is CAISDTGRADETQYF. The CDR3 DNA is TGTGCCATCAGTGATACAGGGAGGGCGGATGAGACCCAGTACTTC.

The J gene is TRBJ2-1, the V gene TRBV12-3 or TRBV12-4; D may match TRBD1 or TRBD2 (5 bases each). Trimming removed 6 bases from V and 13 bases from J, with 25 bases in between. The CDR3 spans 15 residues. CDR3 in amino acids: CASRPVRDPRAVQFF. For the CDR3, the DNA is TGTGCCAGCAGACCGGTACGGGACCCCCGAGCGGTACAGTTCTTC.

The rearrangement uses TRBV7-2 and TRBJ2-3, with D uncertain. CDR3 length: 13 residues. The ends were cut back, 1 base at V and 4 bases at J, with 6 bases in the middle. In germline, CDR1 is SGHTA, CDR2 FQGNSA. The CDR3 here is CASSLERPDTQYF. The CDR3 DNA reads as TGTGCCAGCAGCTTAGAAAGGCCAGATACGCAGTATTTT.

The rearrangement links TRBV19 to TRBJ2-5; the D gene is possibly TRBD1 (6 bases). In germline, CDR1 is LNHDA, CDR2 SQIVND (reference sequence). The V end was cut by 7 bases, the J end by 5 bases, with 14 bases between. The CDR3 spans 13 residues. The CDR3 sequence is CASKAGAVETQYF. Here the CDR3 DNA reads TGTGCCAGTAAGGCAGGGGCGGTCGAGACCCAGTACTTC.

J is TRBJ2-7 and V is TRBV21-1; the table's D call, TRBD1, was not checked against the DNA. TRBV21-1 is noted as a pseudogene. This CDR3 is built from 17 residues. The DNA of the CDR3 is TGTGCCAGCAGCTCCCTGACCCGGACAGGGGTCCCCTACGAGCAGTACTTC. This sequence encodes CASSSLTRTGVPYEQYF.